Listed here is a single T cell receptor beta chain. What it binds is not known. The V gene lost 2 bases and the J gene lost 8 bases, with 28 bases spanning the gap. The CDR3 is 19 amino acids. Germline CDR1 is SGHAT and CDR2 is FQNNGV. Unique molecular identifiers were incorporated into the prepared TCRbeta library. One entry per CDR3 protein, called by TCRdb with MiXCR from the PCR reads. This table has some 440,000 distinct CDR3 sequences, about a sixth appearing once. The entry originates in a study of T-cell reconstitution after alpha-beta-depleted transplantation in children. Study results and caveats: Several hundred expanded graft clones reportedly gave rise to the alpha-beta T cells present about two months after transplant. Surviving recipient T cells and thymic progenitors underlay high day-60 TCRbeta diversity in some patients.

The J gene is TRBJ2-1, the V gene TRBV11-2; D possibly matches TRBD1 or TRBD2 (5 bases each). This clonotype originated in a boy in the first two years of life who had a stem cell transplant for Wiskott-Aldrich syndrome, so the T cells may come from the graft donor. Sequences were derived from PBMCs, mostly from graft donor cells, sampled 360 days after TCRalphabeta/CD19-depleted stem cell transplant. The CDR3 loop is CASSLRGGRGSYRLYEQFF. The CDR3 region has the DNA TGTGCCAGCAGCTTAAGAGGAGGCCGGGGATCCTACAGGCTTTATGAGCAGTTCTTC.